Presented here are 19 T cell receptor beta chains from one specimen sequenced in a study of B cell selection in AIRE deficiency (dated by TCRdb to between 2018 and 2020). Libraries came from the immunoSEQ multiplex PCR assay. TCRdb re-hosts the immuneACCESS table, in-frame sequences only. Its copies lack some clones; in the studies checked, an unresolved V gene accounts for under half of them, and the cause for the rest is not known. This sample is represented by 20,000 to 25,000 clones; 92% of them were singletons. The ten largest clonotypes hold roughly 1.3% of the sample. Regulatory T cells were sorted as CD4+CD25hiCD127low/negative cells. The source material was CD4+CD25+ Tregs sorted from PBMCs. The source of these receptors is a human donor in good health.

This clone was detected once. As DNA, the CDR3 is TGTGCCATCGCAGTCCAGACGAACACTGAAGCTTTCTTT. It translates to CAIAVQTNTEAFF. This chain joins TRBV10-3 and TRBJ1-1; D ambiguous. Per germline, CDR1 ENHRY and CDR2 SYGVKD. The CDR3 length is 13 residues. V was pared by 8 bases and J by 1 base, with 11 bases between.

In DNA form, the CDR3 reads TGTGCCAGCAGCTTAAGCAGCGTTTGGCAGTACTTC. Amino acids: CASSLSSVWQYF. This rearrangement joins TRBV11-3 to TRBJ2-7; D is unresolved. Per germline, CDR1 SGHNT and CDR2 YENEEA. The CDR3 extends over 12 amino acids. V lost 2 bases, J lost 9 bases, and 11 bases lay in between.

The V gene is TRBV29-1, the J gene TRBJ2-3; unclear D gene. The CDR3 is 11 amino acids. Trimming took off 4 bases at V and 5 bases at J, with 7 bases between the two ends. Germline CDR1 is SQVTM and CDR2 is ANQGSEA. CDR3 nucleotide sequence: TGCAGCGTTGTAGGTGGAGATACGCAGTATTTT. This codes for CSVVGGDTQYF.

This chain links TRBV6-5 with TRBJ1-2; D is ambiguous. V was pared by 6 bases and J by 0 bases, with 8 bases between. The CDR3 contains 13 residues. Germline CDR1 and CDR2: MNHEY and SVGAGI. CDR3: CASRQASNYGYTF. DNA of the CDR3: TGTGCCAGCAGGCAGGCCTCTAACTATGGCTACACCTTC.

This rearrangement joins TRBV5-1 to TRBJ2-7, with D possibly TRBD1 on 6 matching bases. Germline values: CDR1 SGHRS, CDR2 YFSETQ. CDR3 length: 14 amino acids. V lost 0 bases to trimming and J lost 3 bases, with 10 bases between them. CDR3: CASSLDRAGYEQYF. The DNA of the CDR3 is TGCGCCAGCAGCTTGGACAGGGCGGGCTACGAGCAGTACTTC. Variable domain in full (rest from reference TRBV5-1 and TRBJ2-7): KAGVTQTPRYLIKTRGQQVTLSCSPISGHRSVSWYQQTPGQGLQFLFEYFSETQRNKGNFPGRFSGRQFSNSRSEMNVSTLELGDSALYLCASSLDRAGYEQYFGPGTRLTVT.

The chain is built from TRBV18 and TRBJ2-7, with 9 bases fitting TRBD1. Germline CDR1 reads KGHSH; CDR2 reads LQKENI. This CDR3 has 14 amino acids. V gave up 5 bases and J gave up 6 bases; unmatched junction bases: 8. CDR3 sequence (DNA): TGTGCCAGCTCAGTAATACAGGGGGCTGGCGAGCAGTACTTC. Translation: CASSVIQGAGEQYF. Full variable domain (outside the CDR3, taken from reference TRBV18 and TRBJ2-7): NAGVMQNPRHLVRRRGQEARLRCSPMKGHSHVYWYRQLPEEGLKFMVYLQKENIIDESGMPKERFSAEFPKEGPSILRIQQVVRGDSAAYFCASSVIQGAGEQYFGPGTRLTVT.

The chain links TRBV6-1 to TRBJ1-4; D remains ambiguous. The CDR3 loop spans 13 amino acids. The V gene lost 2 bases and the J gene lost 7 bases, with 8 bases spanning the gap. Germline CDR1 MNHNS, CDR2 SASEGT. CDR3 DNA: TGTGCCAGCAGTGAAAGAGGGATTGAAAAACTGTTTTTT. This sequence encodes CASSERGIEKLFF.

This chain links TRBV5-1 with TRBJ2-3, with D possibly being TRBD1 or TRBD2 (6 bases each). CDR1 is SGHRS, CDR2 YFSETQ, per germline. The germline V and J ends were trimmed by 4 bases and 4 bases, with 13 bases remaining between them. The CDR3 is made up of 14 amino acids. The chain's CDR3 is CASSGGGRADTQYF. The CDR3 coding sequence is TGCGCCAGCAGCGGAGGGGGGCGGGCAGATACGCAGTATTTT. Using reference TRBV5-1 and TRBJ2-3 for the parts outside the CDR3, the full variable domain is KAGVTQTPRYLIKTRGQQVTLSCSPISGHRSVSWYQQTPGQGLQFLFEYFSETQRNKGNFPGRFSGRQFSNSRSEMNVSTLELGDSALYLCASSGGGRADTQYFGPGTRLTVL.

This chain uses TRBV6-6 with TRBJ2-3; 10 bases agree with TRBD1. The CDR3 is 14 amino acids. The V and J ends lost 5 bases and 3 bases, in that order; junction bases with no gene match: 2. The V gene's germline CDR1 is MNHNY and CDR2 SVGAGI (reference sequence). Here the CDR3 reads CASSPGQGTDTQYF. The CDR3 region has the DNA TGTGCCAGCAGTCCGGGACAGGGGACAGATACGCAGTATTTT.

The chain couples TRBV7-2 to TRBJ2-7; D gene uncertain. Trimming took 4 bases from V and 3 from J, leaving 4 bases between them. The CDR3 covers 11 residues. Germline CDR1 and CDR2: SGHTA and FQGNSA. Written as DNA, the CDR3 is TGTGCCAGCAGCTCATACTACGAGCAGTACTTC. It translates to CASSSYYEQYF.

The chain combines TRBV7-8 with TRBJ2-5, with D tentatively TRBD2 (7 bases). The CDR3 contains 15 residues. The germline V and J ends were trimmed by 2 bases and 5 bases, with 15 bases remaining between them. Germline V gene sequence: CDR1 SGHVS, CDR2 FQNEAQ. DNA for the CDR3: TGTGCCAGCAGCTTATACAGGGAGGGTGGGGAGACCCAGTACTTC. Residues: CASSLYREGGETQYF.

The chain has TRBV18 and TRBJ1-5; D not certain. Trimming took off 6 bases at V and 4 bases at J, with 28 bases between the two ends. The length of the CDR3 is 19 residues. Germline loops: CDR1 KGHSH, CDR2 LQKENI. In DNA form, the CDR3 reads TGTGCCAGCTCGTCCAACTATCGCCGTCCGGGCCTGAATAATCAGCCCCAGCATTTT. Protein: CASSSNYRRPGLNNQPQHF. The complete variable domain, with remaining parts taken from reference TRBV18 and TRBJ1-5, reads NAGVMQNPRHLVRRRGQEARLRCSPMKGHSHVYWYRQLPEEGLKFMVYLQKENIIDESGMPKERFSAEFPKEGPSILRIQQVVRGDSAAYFCASSSNYRRPGLNNQPQHFGDGTRLSIL.

The CDR3 spells CASSQTGLSGNTIYF. The CDR3, as DNA: TGTGCCAGCAGTCAAACAGGACTCTCTGGAAACACCATATATTTT. The genes are TRBV6-1 and TRBJ1-3; a possible D gene is TRBD1 (5 bases). Trimming pared 5 bases from V and 0 bases from J, leaving 11 bases between. CDR1 and CDR2 from the germline V gene are MNHNS and SASEGT. This CDR3 is 15 amino acids long.

This clone was counted a single time. J is TRBJ2-5 and V is TRBV7-9, with TRBD1 as a possible D gene (5 bases). The germline gives CDR1 SEHNR, CDR2 FQNEAQ (reference sequence). CDR3 length: 14 amino acids. Deletions cut 1 base from V and 5 bases from J, with 11 bases between. DNA of the CDR3: TGTGCCAGCAGCTTAGGAGCAGGGCCGGAGACCCAGTACTTC. It translates to CASSLGAGPETQYF.

This sequence joins TRBV9 and TRBJ1-3; 7 nucleotides line up with TRBD1. V lost 4 bases, J lost 3 bases, and 13 bases stayed unmatched. This CDR3 is 17 amino acids long. Germline CDR1 and CDR2: SGDLS and YYNGEE. CDR3: CASSLRDRKDFGNTIYF. CDR3 nucleotide sequence: TGTGCCAGCAGCCTGCGGGACAGAAAAGACTTTGGAAACACCATATATTTT.

This chain joins TRBV6-1 and TRBJ2-7; TRBD2 agrees at 9 bases. V was pared by 6 bases and J by 7 bases, with 10 bases of the junction left unmatched. The germline CDR1 and CDR2 sequences are MNHNS and SASEGT. The CDR3 is 14 amino acids. The CDR3 loop reads CASRVLAGTKEQYF. CDR3 bases: TGTGCCAGCAGGGTCCTAGCGGGGACAAAAGAGCAGTACTTC.

The chain joins TRBV12-5 to TRBJ2-3; no reliable D call. Trimming took 7 bases from V and 7 from J, leaving 9 bases between them. The germline V gene has CDR1 LGHNT and CDR2 FRNRAP. The length of the CDR3 is 11 residues. The DNA for the CDR3 is TGTGCTAGTGCTCCCTATAATACGCAGTATTTT. Translating it yields CASAPYNTQYF.

The chain is built from TRBV18 and TRBJ2-2; TRBD1 is a possible D gene (5 bases). The germline V gene has CDR1 KGHSH and CDR2 LQKENI. V shed 4 bases and J shed 1 base, with 7 bases lying between them. The CDR3 is made up of 14 amino acids. CDR3 sequence reads: CASSLGQNTGELFF. CDR3 in DNA: TGTGCCAGCTCACTCGGACAGAACACCGGGGAGCTGTTTTTT.

The V and J genes are TRBV2 and TRBJ1-2; D perhaps matches TRBD1 (6 bases). The CDR3 has 15 amino acids. Trimming removed 4 bases at V and 0 bases at J, with 12 bases between. CDR1 and CDR2 from the germline V gene are SNHLY and FYNNEI. The CDR3, as DNA: TGTGCCAGCAGTGCGGCGGGACAACCTAACTATGGCTACACCTTC. Translated: CASSAAGQPNYGYTF.